The T cell receptor (beta chain) described here comes from a study of blood T cells in healthy people across ages. This clonotype was picked up a small number of times. Germline trimming cut 6 bases from V and 7 bases from J; bases unmatched to any gene: 6. Germline V gene lookup returns CDR1 SGHAT and CDR2 FQDESV (reference sequence). The CDR3 loop spans 13 amino acids. A second PCR, run for roughly 7 to 11 cycles, used a sample-barcoded 5' primer plus a J-beta primer mix. TCRdb fed the 5' RACE reads into MiXCR, producing one record per CDR3 protein. The sample records hundreds of thousands of distinct CDR3 sequences, 40% to 50% being singletons.

The sample taken for sequencing was blood. This TCR came from a man in his fifties or sixties in good health. The V call is TRBV11-1, the J call TRBJ2-1; 7 nucleotides line up with TRBD2. The CDR3 reads CASRLRGGNEQFF. The DNA for the CDR3 is TGTGCCAGCAGACTTAGGGGAGGGAATGAGCAGTTCTTC.